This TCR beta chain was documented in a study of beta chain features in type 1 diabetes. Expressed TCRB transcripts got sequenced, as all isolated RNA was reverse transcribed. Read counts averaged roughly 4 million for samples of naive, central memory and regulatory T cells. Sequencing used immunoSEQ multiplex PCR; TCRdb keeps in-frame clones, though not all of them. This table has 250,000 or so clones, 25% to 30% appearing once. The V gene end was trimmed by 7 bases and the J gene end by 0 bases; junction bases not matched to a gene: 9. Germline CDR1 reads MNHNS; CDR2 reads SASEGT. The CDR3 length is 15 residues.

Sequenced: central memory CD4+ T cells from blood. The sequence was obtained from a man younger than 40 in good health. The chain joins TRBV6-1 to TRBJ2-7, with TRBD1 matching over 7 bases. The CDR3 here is CASTFTGQRSYEQYF. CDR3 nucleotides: TGTGCCAGCACTTTCACGGGACAGCGCTCCTACGAGCAGTACTTC.